This entry describes one T cell receptor (beta chain). V lost 6 bases and J lost 7; bases outside the gene matches: 4. Germline-derived CDR1 and CDR2 are MNHEY and SVGAGI. The CDR3 is 13 residues long. TCRdb's copy holds only in-frame clones and misses some; the assay was immunoSEQ multiplex PCR. The profile shows some 40,000 clones, about 92% of them singletons. These data originate in a study of T cell changes during pregnancy in multiple sclerosis. The specimen was CD8+ T cells from peripheral blood mononuclear cells, collected before pregnancy. The gene calls are TRBV6-5 and TRBJ2-1; 9 positions agree with TRBD2. The clonotype was recovered from a female donor with multiple sclerosis, enrolled in a pregnancy study. CDR3 coding DNA: TGTGCCAGCAGGGCGGGGGGGCGTAATGAGCAGTTCTTC. This gives the protein CASRAGGRNEQFF.